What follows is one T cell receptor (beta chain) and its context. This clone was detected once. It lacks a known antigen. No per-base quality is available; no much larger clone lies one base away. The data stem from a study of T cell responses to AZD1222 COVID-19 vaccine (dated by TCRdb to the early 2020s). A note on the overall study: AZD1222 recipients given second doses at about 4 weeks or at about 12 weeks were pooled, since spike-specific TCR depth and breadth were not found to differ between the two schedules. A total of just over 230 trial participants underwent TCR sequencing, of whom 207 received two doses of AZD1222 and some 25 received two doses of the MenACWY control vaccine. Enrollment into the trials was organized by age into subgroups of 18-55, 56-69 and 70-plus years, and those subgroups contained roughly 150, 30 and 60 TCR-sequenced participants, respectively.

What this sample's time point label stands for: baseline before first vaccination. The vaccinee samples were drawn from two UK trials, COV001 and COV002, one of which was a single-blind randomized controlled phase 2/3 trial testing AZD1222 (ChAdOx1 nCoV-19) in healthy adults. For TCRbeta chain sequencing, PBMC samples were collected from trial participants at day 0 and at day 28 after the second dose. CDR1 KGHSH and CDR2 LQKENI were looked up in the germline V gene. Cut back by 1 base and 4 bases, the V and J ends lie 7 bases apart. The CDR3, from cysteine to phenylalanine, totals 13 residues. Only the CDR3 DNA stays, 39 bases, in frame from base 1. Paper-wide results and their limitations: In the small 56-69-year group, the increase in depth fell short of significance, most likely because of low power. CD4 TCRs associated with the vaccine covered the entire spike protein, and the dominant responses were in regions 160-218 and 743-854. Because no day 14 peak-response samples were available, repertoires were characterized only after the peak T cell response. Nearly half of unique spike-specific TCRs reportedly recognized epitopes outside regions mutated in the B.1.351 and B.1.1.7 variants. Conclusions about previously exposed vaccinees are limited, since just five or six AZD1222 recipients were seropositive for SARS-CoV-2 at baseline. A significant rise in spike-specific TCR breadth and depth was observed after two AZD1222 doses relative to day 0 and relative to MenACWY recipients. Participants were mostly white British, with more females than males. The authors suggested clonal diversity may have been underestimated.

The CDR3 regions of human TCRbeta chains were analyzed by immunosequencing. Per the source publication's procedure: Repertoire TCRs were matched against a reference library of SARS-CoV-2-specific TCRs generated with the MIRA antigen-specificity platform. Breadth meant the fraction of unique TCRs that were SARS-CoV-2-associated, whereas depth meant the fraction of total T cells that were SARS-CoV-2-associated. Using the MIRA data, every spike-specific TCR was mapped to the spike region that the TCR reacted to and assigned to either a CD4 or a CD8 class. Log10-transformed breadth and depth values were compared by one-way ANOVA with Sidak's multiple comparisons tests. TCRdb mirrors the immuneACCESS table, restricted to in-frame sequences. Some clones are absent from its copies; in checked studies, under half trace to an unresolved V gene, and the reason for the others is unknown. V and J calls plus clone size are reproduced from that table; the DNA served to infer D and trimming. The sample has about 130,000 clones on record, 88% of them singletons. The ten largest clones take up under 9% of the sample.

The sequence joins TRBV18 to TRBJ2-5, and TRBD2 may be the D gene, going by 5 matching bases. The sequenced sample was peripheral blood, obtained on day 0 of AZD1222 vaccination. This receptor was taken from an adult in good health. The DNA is TGTGCCAGCTCACCACTTGAGGGAGAGACCCAGTACTTC. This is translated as CASSPLEGETQYF.